This T cell receptor beta chain is from a study of early T cells in non-severe SARS-CoV-2 infection. Study at large: Sequencing was performed on bulk RNA from unsorted whole blood, leaving chains unpaired. Whole-study findings and limits: There was a bias toward anti-spike CD8 responses in VDJdb matching, which missed private and CD4 specificities.

This clonotype has more than one count but fewer than ten. Antigen: not known. Individual cDNA molecules were tagged with unique molecular identifiers. TCRdb reprocessed the 5' RACE reads via MiXCR and lists one record per CDR3 protein. The sample includes about 17,000 distinct CDR3 sequences, roughly 5% of them seen just once. CDR1 is DFQATT and CDR2 is SNEGSKA in the germline V gene (reference sequence). The CDR3 consists of 15 residues. V lost 3 bases to trimming and J lost 8 bases, with 20 bases between them. This TCR came from an adult who was a healthcare worker with PCR-confirmed SARS-CoV-2 infection or an uninfected control (not recorded which). The sample consisted of whole blood. The chain uses TRBV20-1 and TRBJ2-1, with D possibly matching TRBD2 (6 bases). The chain's CDR3 is CSARSIAGQGYEQFF. Written as DNA, the CDR3 is TGCAGTGCTAGGAGCATTGCGGGGCAGGGCTATGAGCAGTTCTTC.